The 10 T cell receptor beta chains below come from one sample, sequenced in a study of graft-versus-host responses after intestinal transplantation. The data were produced by immunoSEQ multiplex PCR, yet TCRdb's version contains in-frame clones alone and is incomplete. This table holds just over 40,000 clones, less than 95% found once. Sample: PBMCs, taken approximately 320 days after intestinal transplant. These receptors all stem from a human patient who received an intestinal transplant, so some T cells may come from the graft donor.

The chain links TRBV9 to TRBJ2-1, with a weak D call TRBD2 (7 bases). Germline loops: CDR1 SGDLS, CDR2 YYNGEE. This CDR3 has 16 residues. The ends were cut back, 4 bases at V and 7 bases at J, with 21 bases in the middle. The CDR3 is CASSSRTGGAWNEQFF. CDR3 nucleotides: TGTGCCAGCAGCAGTCGAACTGGGGGGGCCTGGAATGAGCAGTTCTTC.

This chain connects TRBV2 to TRBJ1-3; D is perhaps TRBD1 (5 bases). Trimming left V 1 base short and J 3 bases short, with 22 bases between. CDR3 length: 19 residues. CDR1 is SNHLY, CDR2 FYNNEI, per germline. The CDR3 reads CASSEEVGVGPEGGNTIYF. In DNA, the CDR3 is TGTGCCAGCAGTGAAGAGGTGGGGGTGGGCCCAGAGGGTGGAAACACCATATATTTT.

CDR3 sequence reads: CSVAGTGYTEAFF. The DNA of the CDR3 is TGCAGCGTAGCCGGGACAGGGTATACTGAAGCTTTCTTT. J is TRBJ1-1 and V is TRBV29-1; 9 nucleotides match TRBD1. The germline gives CDR1 SQVTM, CDR2 ANQGSEA. This CDR3 comprises 13 residues. V dropped 6 bases and J dropped 5; count of bases not matched to a gene: 7. Based on the CDR3 plus reference TRBV29-1 and TRBJ1-1, the full variable domain is SAVISQKPSRDICQRGTSLTIQCQVDSQVTMMFWYRQQPGQSLTLIATANQGSEATYESGFVIDKFPISRPNLTFSTLTVSNMSPEDSSIYLCSVAGTGYTEAFFGQGTRLTVV.

The CDR3 loop reads CASRSGQGVQNTEAFF. The DNA for the CDR3 is TGCGCCAGCAGGTCGGGACAGGGGGTCCAGAACACTGAAGCTTTCTTT. V usage is TRBV5-1 and J usage is TRBJ1-1; 11 positions match TRBD1. The germline V gene has CDR1 SGHRS and CDR2 YFSETQ. V lost 5 bases and J lost 1; bases outside the gene matches: 7. The CDR3 covers 16 residues.

This sequence joins TRBV6-5 and TRBJ2-7, with D unresolved. The CDR3 is made up of 13 amino acids. Trimming stripped 7 bases from V and 5 bases from J, with 15 bases between. CDR1 and CDR2 (germline): MNHEY, SVGAGI. Written as DNA, the CDR3 is TGTGCCAGCACTCGCTCCAGGCCCAACGAGCAGTACTTC. Amino acid sequence: CASTRSRPNEQYF.

This chain uses TRBV6-1 with TRBJ2-4; D might be TRBD2 (5 bases). Trimming took off 1 base at V and 2 bases at J, with 12 bases between the two ends. The CDR3 has 16 amino acids. The germline CDR1 and CDR2 sequences are MNHNS and SASEGT. This CDR3 reads CASSEEDSVSKNIQYF. The DNA of the CDR3 is TGTGCCAGCAGTGAAGAGGATAGCGTGTCCAAAAACATTCAGTACTTC.

V is TRBV9 and J is TRBJ2-2; 13 bases agree with TRBD2. The CDR3 runs 19 residues. CDR1 is SGDLS and CDR2 is YYNGEE in the germline V gene. With 0 bases clipped from V and 1 base from J, the junction kept 6 bases outside the gene matches. CDR3 residues: CASSVEGWTSGGNTGELFF. CDR3 bases: TGTGCCAGCAGCGTAGAGGGGTGGACTAGCGGGGGGAACACCGGGGAGCTGTTTTTT.

The chain employs TRBV5-5 and TRBJ1-3; 8 bases fit TRBD1. The J segment lost 0 bases and the V segment lost 0 bases, leaving 8 bases of the junction unmatched. The CDR3 length is 18 residues. In germline, CDR1 is SGHKS, CDR2 YYEKEE (reference sequence). The CDR3 loop is CASSLDGRQGSSGNTIYF. CDR3 bases: TGTGCCAGCAGCTTGGATGGCCGACAGGGGAGCTCTGGAAACACCATATATTTT. The full variable domain, rest sourced from reference TRBV5-5 and TRBJ1-3, is DAGVTQSPTHLIKTRGQQVTLRCSPISGHKSVSWYQQVLGQGPQFIFQYYEKEERGRGNFPDRFSARQFPNYSSELNVNALLLGDSALYLCASSLDGRQGSSGNTIYFGEGSWLTVV.

The chain has TRBV9 and TRBJ1-1; D perhaps matches TRBD1 (5 bases). CDR1 and CDR2 (germline): SGDLS, YYNGEE. With 0 bases removed from V and 7 bases from J, the gap between germline ends came to 10 bases. This CDR3 region has 13 residues. The CDR3 nucleotides are TGTGCCAGCAGCGTAGAGGGACGGGGTGAAGCTTTCTTT. Encoded protein: CASSVEGRGEAFF.

To note about this clone: Relative to the germline gene, one junction end is altered; a read error may explain this. The same CDR3 is also encoded by other DNA sequences in this sample. The CDR3, as DNA: TGCGCCATCAGTACCAAATGGACTAGCGGGGGGTTGGAGACCCAGTACTTC. It specifies CAISTKWTSGGLETQYF. The J gene is TRBJ2-5, the V gene TRBV10-3, with 14 bases identical to TRBD2. CDR3 length: 17 amino acids. CDR1 and CDR2 from the germline V gene are ENHRY and SYGVKD.